The sequence of this T cell receptor (beta chain) was determined in a study of T cell changes during pregnancy in multiple sclerosis. Profiled with immunoSEQ multiplex PCR; TCRdb holds only in-frame clones, not every one. This table holds 35,000 to 45,000 clones, approximately 90% found once. This clone was detected only once. The V end was cut by 4 bases, the J end by 2 bases, with 15 bases between. This CDR3 contains 15 residues. Germline CDR1 and CDR2: MDHEN and SYDVKM. The material was CD4+ T cells from peripheral blood mononuclear cells, obtained after pregnancy. This TCR was sampled from a female donor with multiple sclerosis, enrolled in a pregnancy study. The chain links TRBV28 to TRBJ2-7; TRBD2 might be the D (5 bases). CDR3 residues: CASSSEDWRTYEQYF. The CDR3 DNA sequence: TGTGCCAGCAGTTCCGAGGATTGGAGGACCTACGAGCAGTACTTC. The variable domain in full, completed from reference TRBV28 and TRBJ2-7, reads DVKVTQSSRYLVKRTGEKVFLECVQDMDHENMFWYRQDPGLGLRLIYFSYDVKMKEKGDIPEGYSVSREKKERFSLILESASTNQTSMYLCASSSEDWRTYEQYFGPGTRLTVT.